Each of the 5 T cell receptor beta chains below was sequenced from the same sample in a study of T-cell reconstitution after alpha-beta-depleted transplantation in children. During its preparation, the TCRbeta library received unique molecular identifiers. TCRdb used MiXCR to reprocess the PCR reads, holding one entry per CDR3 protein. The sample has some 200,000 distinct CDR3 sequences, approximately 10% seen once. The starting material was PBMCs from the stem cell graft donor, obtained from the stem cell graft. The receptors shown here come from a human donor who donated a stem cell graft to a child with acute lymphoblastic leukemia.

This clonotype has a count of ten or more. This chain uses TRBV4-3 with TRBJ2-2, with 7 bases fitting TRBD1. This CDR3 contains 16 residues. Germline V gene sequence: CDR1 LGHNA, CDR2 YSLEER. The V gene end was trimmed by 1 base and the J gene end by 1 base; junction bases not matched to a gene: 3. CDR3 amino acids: CASSQGTGLNTGELFF. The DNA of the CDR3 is TGCGCCAGCAGCCAAGGGACAGGATTGAACACCGGGGAGCTGTTTTTT.

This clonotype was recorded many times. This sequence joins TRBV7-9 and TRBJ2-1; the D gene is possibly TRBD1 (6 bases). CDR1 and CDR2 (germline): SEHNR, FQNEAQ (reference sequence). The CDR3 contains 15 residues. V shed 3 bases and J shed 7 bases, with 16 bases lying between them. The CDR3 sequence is CASSFKQGSRNEQFF. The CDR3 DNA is TGTGCCAGCAGCTTCAAACAGGGTTCTCGTAATGAGCAGTTCTTC.

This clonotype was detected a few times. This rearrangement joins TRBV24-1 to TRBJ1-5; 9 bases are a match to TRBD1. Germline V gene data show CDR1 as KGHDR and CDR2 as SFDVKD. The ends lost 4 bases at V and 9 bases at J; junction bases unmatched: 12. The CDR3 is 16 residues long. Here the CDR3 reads CATSEMTGGYPAPQHF. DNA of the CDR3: TGTGCCACCAGTGAAATGACAGGGGGGTACCCCGCGCCCCAGCATTTT.

The DNA of the CDR3 is TGTGCCAGCAGCTTTATAGCGGGGGGCACAGATACGCAGTATTTT. Translating it yields CASSFIAGGTDTQYF. The chain has TRBV9 and TRBJ2-3; 9 bases line up with TRBD2. J was trimmed by 1 base and V by 4 bases; bases with no gene match: 4. The CDR3 totals 15 residues. Germline V gives CDR1 SGDLS, CDR2 YYNGEE.

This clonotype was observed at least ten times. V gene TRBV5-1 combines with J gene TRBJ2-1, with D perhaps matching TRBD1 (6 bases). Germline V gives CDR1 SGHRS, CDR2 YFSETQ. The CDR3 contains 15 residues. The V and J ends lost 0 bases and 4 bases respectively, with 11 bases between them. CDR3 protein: CASSLEGESYNEQFF. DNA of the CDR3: TGCGCCAGCAGCTTGGAGGGGGAGTCTTACAATGAGCAGTTCTTC. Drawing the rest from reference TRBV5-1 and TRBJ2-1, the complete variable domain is KAGVTQTPRYLIKTRGQQVTLSCSPISGHRSVSWYQQTPGQGLQFLFEYFSETQRNKGNFPGRFSGRQFSNSRSEMNVSTLELGDSALYLCASSLEGESYNEQFFGPGTRLTVL.